This is a list of T cell receptor beta chains from one sample in a study of early T cells in non-severe SARS-CoV-2 infection. TCRdb passed the 5' RACE reads through MiXCR, listing each CDR3 protein once. The data contain under 70,000 distinct CDR3 sequences, around a tenth of them singletons. Input material: whole blood. The source of these receptors is an adult who was a healthcare worker with PCR-confirmed SARS-CoV-2 infection or an uninfected control (not recorded which). The CDR3 runs from the conserved cysteine through the conserved F or W. A D gene is named only where the DNA matches it firmly. Clone size appears in some rows only: once, few, many, or a class for an expanded clone.

TRBJ2-7 few NA TRBV3-1 CASSQDYDSNYEQYF TGTGCCAGCAGCCAAGATTATGACAGCAACTACGAGCAGTACTTC
TRBJ2-1 many NA TRBV11-2 CASGPVSIYNEQFF TGTGCCAGCGGACCAGTATCCATCTACAATGAGCAGTTCTTC
TRBJ1-5 few NA TRBV6-2/TRBV6-3 CASSYSGPGGAQHF TGTGCCAGCAGTTACTCGGGCCCCGGGGGAGCCCAGCATTTT
TRBJ1-6 once TRBD1 TRBV20-1 CSAADPQGVYSPLHF TGCAGTGCCGCCGATCCACAGGGGGTTTATTCACCCCTCCACTTT
TRBJ1-1 NA TRBD1 TRBV28 CASSRTGNEAFF TGTGCCAGCAGTCGGACAGGGAATGAAGCTTTCTTT
TRBJ2-5 many NA TRBV5-4 CASSSQGGGRSETQYF TGTGCCAGCAGCTCCCAGGGGGGAGGGCGAAGCGAGACCCAGTACTTC
TRBJ1-5 NA NA TRBV10-3 CAISGAGSNQPQHF TGTGCCATCAGTGGGGCAGGGAGCAATCAGCCCCAGCATTTT
TRBJ2-3 many NA TRBV27 CASSSPWEGASTDTQYF TGTGCCAGCAGTTCCCCCTGGGAGGGGGCAAGCACAGATACGCAGTATTTT
TRBJ2-2 many TRBD1 TRBV18 CASSPDRGTGELFF TGTGCCAGCTCACCTGACAGGGGAACCGGGGAGCTGTTTTTT
TRBJ2-3 NA TRBD2 TRBV20-1 CSARVLAGGTDTQYF TGCAGTGCTAGAGTCCTAGCGGGAGGCACAGATACGCAGTATTTT
TRBJ1-2 NA NA TRBV9 CASSVGSGNYGYTF TGTGCCAGCAGCGTAGGGTCAGGGAACTATGGCTACACCTTC
TRBJ2-1 many NA TRBV5-1 CASSLDSASYNEQFF TGCGCCAGCAGCTTGGACTCCGCCTCCTACAATGAGCAGTTCTTC
TRBJ2-5 few NA TRBV29-1 CSAERTLQETQYF TGCAGCGCCGAGCGGACACTCCAAGAGACCCAGTACTTC
TRBJ2-7 many NA TRBV21-1 CASSRLLGGYF TGTGCCAGCAGCAGGTTGCTTGGGGGATACTTC
TRBJ2-1 few NA TRBV7-3 CASSPDWGYEQFF TGTGCCAGCAGCCCGGACTGGGGGTATGAGCAGTTCTTC
TRBJ2-3 few NA TRBV28 CASRARGMTDTQYF TGTGCCAGCAGGGCCCGGGGGATGACAGATACGCAGTATTTT
TRBJ1-6 many NA TRBV6-5 CASKESGNRNSPLHF TGTGCCAGCAAGGAGTCCGGGAATCGTAATTCACCCCTCCACTTT